This T cell receptor beta chain is drawn from a study of beta chain features in type 1 diabetes. General study points: There were fewer insertions and more deletions at the VDJ junctions of type 1 diabetes patients. Patients' naive, central memory and regulatory TCRB repertoires appeared more alike than those of healthy donors.

The entirety of the isolated RNA underwent reverse transcription, so expressed TCRB transcripts were sequenced. Some 3.6 million reads per sample were averaged for naive, central memory and regulatory samples. The assay was immunoSEQ multiplex PCR, and TCRdb's table has in-frame clones only and misses some. The repertoire holds approximately 160,000 clones, with around 8.5% as singletons. Notes on this clone: What it recognizes is unknown.

Deletions cut 0 bases from V and 0 bases from J, with 16 bases between. Germline V lookup: CDR1 SGDLS, CDR2 YYNGEE. The length of the CDR3 is 18 residues. The sequencing input was central memory CD4+ T cells from blood. The sequence came from a man younger than 30 in good health. The V gene is TRBV9, the J gene TRBJ2-1, with D perhaps matching TRBD1 (6 bases). CDR3 sequence reads: CASSVATVRGYSYNEQFF. CDR3 in DNA: TGTGCCAGCAGCGTAGCTACAGTGAGGGGGTACTCCTACAATGAGCAGTTCTTC.